This T cell receptor beta chain is from a study of T cell repertoires in cytomegalovirus infection. Looking at the study overall: CMV epitopes, recently identified HLA-C-restricted and well-studied HLA-B-restricted, were used. Shared public TCR beta signatures pointed to both CMV infection and a matching HLA type.

TCRdb ran MiXCR on the reads and lists one entry per CDR3 protein. The data contain a few hundred thousand distinct CDR3 sequences, approximately 22% of them singletons. A few counts support this clonotype. The antigen is unknown. This CDR3 has 15 amino acids. V trimming: 1 base; J trimming: 6 bases; junction bases outside the gene matches: 7. The rearrangement links TRBV12-3 or TRBV12-4 to TRBJ1-1; 8 bases are a match to TRBD1. The specimen was cultured PBMCs, collected from culture after CMV antigen stimulation. The sequence was collected from a human donor in good health (CMV status not recorded). Some clones in this sample may be carry-over from other donors' samples. The chain's CDR3 is CASSLGTGSRSEAFF. Written as DNA, the CDR3 is TGTGCCAGCAGTTTAGGGACAGGGTCAAGGTCTGAAGCTTTCTTT.